The rows below give T cell receptor beta chains drawn from one sample of a study of Graves' ophthalmopathy and Graves' hyperthyroidism. MiXCR, applied by TCRdb to the multiplex PCR reads, yields one record per CDR3 protein. Seen here are approximately 1.2 million distinct CDR3 sequences, 36% observed once, and the top ten hold 11%. Sequenced: peripheral blood or thyroid tissue (not recorded which). All receptors derive from an adult man with Graves' hyperthyroidism. Each CDR3 is given with its conserved first and last residue. Each record gives: V gene, CDR3 protein.

TRBV7-9 | CASSWRGLGELFF
TRBV5-1 | CASSATTGGVSYEQYF
TRBV19 | CASSILATTGEQYF
TRBV7-9 | CASSLYGAEAFF
TRBV7-9 | CASSRLQHF
TRBV28 | CASSLGTGRFFTF
TRBV15 | CATSGYVAGGPGELFF
TRBV25-1 | CARGGFAYEQYF
TRBV29-1 | CSVWDSGNTF
TRBV30 | CAWSADLQETQYF
TRBV25-1 | CASLDPGNTEAFF
TRBV6-5 | CASSSQGWYQETQYF
TRBV6-5 | CASSYEGDSEAFF
TRBV6-5 | CASSYGGRESPLHF
TRBV19 | CASSIRGPGGYEQYF
TRBV29-1 | CSVGGIGYEQYF
TRBV12-3/TRBV12-4 | CASSFSWGGTEAFF
TRBV12-3/TRBV12-4 | CASSSGEETQYF
TRBV7-9 | CASSLKLGAAQYF
TRBV7-6 | CASSLRTGGVRGGYTF
TRBV5-1 | CASSQGQGARGTDTQYF
TRBV28 | CASSQLHGPSGNTIYF
TRBV5-1 | CASSSGQTNEKLFF
TRBV7-2 | CASSPGLATTDTQYF
TRBV2 | CASTPTGPSSGANVLTF
TRBV7-3 | CAGSLSTREQYF
TRBV20-1 | CSATKRASGGLKTQYF
TRBV9 | CASSPRPLASNTGELFF
TRBV5-1 | CASSLGGLVNTEAFF
TRBV7-8 | CASTPDSWWETQYF
TRBV10-3 | CAIRAGSGQVHTEAFF
TRBV7-9 | CASSPRGFSPEQYF
TRBV7-3 | CASSPRRTSTDTQYF
TRBV7-9 | CASSETRTQYF
TRBV3-1 | CASSQDRQGRSPLHF
TRBV4-3 | CASSQDRQGSNAEAFF
TRBV7-9 | CASPLAVYYEQYF
TRBV30 | CAGTGLYEQYF
TRBV25-1 | CASSELWNTIYF
TRBV6-2/TRBV6-3 | CASSPSANTGELFF
TRBV12-5 | CASSSGQKVQYF
TRBV7-8 | CASSFGLQGSETQYF
TRBV29-1 | CSVGCGGYEQYF
TRBV6-2/TRBV6-3 | CASSRRLPLERSPLHF
TRBV2 | CASSEATWVYEQYF
TRBV7-9 | CASSLAVASSGNTIYF
TRBV4-3 | CASSHGDRRHNEKLFF